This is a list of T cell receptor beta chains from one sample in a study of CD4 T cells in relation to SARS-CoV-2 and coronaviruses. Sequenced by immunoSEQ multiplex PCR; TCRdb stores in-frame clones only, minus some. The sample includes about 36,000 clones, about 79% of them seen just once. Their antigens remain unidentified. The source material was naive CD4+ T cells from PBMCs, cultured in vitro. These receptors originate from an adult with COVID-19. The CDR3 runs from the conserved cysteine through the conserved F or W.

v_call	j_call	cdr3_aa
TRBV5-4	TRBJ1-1	CASSWTGGTEAFF
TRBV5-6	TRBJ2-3	CASSLSADTQYF
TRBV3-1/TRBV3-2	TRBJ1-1	CASSEYFAGEAFF
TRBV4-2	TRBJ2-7	CASSPGGRDYEQYF
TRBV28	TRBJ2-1	CASSFPGLAGGPSLFF
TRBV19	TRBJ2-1	CASSIGTSGSSEQFF
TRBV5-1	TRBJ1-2	CASSLDLGNYGYTF
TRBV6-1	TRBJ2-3	CASSEEAGGPDTQYF
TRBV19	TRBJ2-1	CASTDRGLLSYNEQFF
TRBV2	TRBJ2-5	CASTEEGAGWETQYF
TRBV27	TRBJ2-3	CASKPGQYTDTQYF
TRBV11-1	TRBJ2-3	CASKFEREQYF
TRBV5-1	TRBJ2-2	CASSWTSGKTGELFF
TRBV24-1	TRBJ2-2	CATSVSRLAGLANTGELFF
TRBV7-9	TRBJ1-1	CASSLRVGFPQRSEAFF
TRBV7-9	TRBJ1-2	CASSLVGSGYGYTF
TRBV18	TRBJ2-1	CASSPRSGGDEQFF
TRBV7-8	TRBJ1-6	CASSWQLDSPNSPLHF
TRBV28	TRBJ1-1	CASSFREINEAFF
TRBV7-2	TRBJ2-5	CASSLAGGGETQYF
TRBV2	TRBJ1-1	CASSPQEMNTEAFF
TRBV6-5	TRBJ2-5	CASSYSLGSGETQYF
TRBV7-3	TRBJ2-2	CASSLTQASGNTGELFF
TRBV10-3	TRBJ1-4	CAISESGGRGEKLFF
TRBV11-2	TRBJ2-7	CASSLVGTPLTEQYF
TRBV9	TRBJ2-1	CASSVPDLKQFF
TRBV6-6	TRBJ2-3	CASSQPTRTITDTQYF
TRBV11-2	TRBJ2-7	CACPLLGQGLLQEYEQYF
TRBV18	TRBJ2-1	CASSLQNEQFF